Each of the 21 T cell receptor beta chains below was sequenced from the same sample in a study of T cell responses to AZD1222 COVID-19 vaccine (dated by TCRdb to the early 2020s). The library was made by the immunoSEQ multiplex PCR assay. TCRdb limited this immuneACCESS table to in-frame rearrangements with V and J called. A share of clones is missing; checked studies link under half to unresolved V genes, and the rest is unexplained. The sample contains 100,000 to 150,000 clones, over 75% of them found a single time. Around 20% of the sample rests with the top ten. This specimen's time point label, per the study, means: baseline before first vaccination. The treatment or condition tag for this specimen amounts to: meningococcal conjugate vaccine given as trial control. Sequences were derived from peripheral blood, sampled on day 0 of MenACWY control vaccination. The source of these receptors is an adult in good health.

J is TRBJ2-7 and V is TRBV24-1; D gene unclear. Trimming pared 1 base from V and 3 bases from J, leaving 6 bases between. The germline V gene has CDR1 KGHDR and CDR2 SFDVKD. CDR3 length: 13 residues. The CDR3 sequence is CATSDFMGYEQYF. DNA of the CDR3: TGTGCCACCAGTGATTTTATGGGCTACGAGCAGTACTTC.

The J gene is TRBJ1-1, the V gene TRBV13; D remains unclear. The germline V gene encodes CDR1 PRHDT and CDR2 FYEKMQ (reference sequence). The CDR3 has 13 amino acids. Trimming cost V 0 bases and J 5 bases, with 7 bases left between them. CDR3 protein: CASSLGGGTEAFF. For the CDR3, the DNA is TGTGCCAGCAGCTTAGGGGGAGGGACTGAAGCTTTCTTT.

This clone has just a few counts. This chain connects TRBV19 to TRBJ2-3, with 10 bases that match TRBD2. The germline V gene encodes CDR1 LNHDA and CDR2 SQIVND (reference sequence). Trimming cost V 7 bases and J 0 bases; bases outside gene matches: 10. The CDR3 consists of 17 residues. The CDR3 is CASTRLAGVFSTDTQYF. The CDR3 DNA is TGTGCCAGTACCCGACTAGCGGGCGTATTTAGCACAGATACGCAGTATTTT.

The genes are TRBV5-1 and TRBJ1-4; 9 bases align to TRBD1. This CDR3 comprises 16 residues. Germline V gene data show CDR1 as SGHRS and CDR2 as YFSETQ. Unmatched junction bases numbered 7, after V lost 4 bases and J lost 3 bases. In DNA, the CDR3 is TGCGCCAGCAGCAAGGGACAGGGCGCGCCTAATGAAAAACTGTTTTTT. It specifies CASSKGQGAPNEKLFF.

The CDR3 DNA follows: TGCAGCGTTGAAAGGGCGGGGACTGAAGCTTTCTTT. Protein: CSVERAGTEAFF. V is TRBV29-1 and J is TRBJ1-1; no firm D call. Germline V CDR1 and CDR2: SQVTM, ANQGSEA. Trimming left V 2 bases short and J 5 bases short, with 9 bases between. CDR3 size: 12 residues.

The chain recombines TRBV5-1 with TRBJ2-5, with D perhaps matching TRBD2 (6 bases). The CDR3 covers 15 residues. The V end lost 0 bases, the J end lost 5 bases, and 14 bases lay between the germline ends. The germline V gene has CDR1 SGHRS and CDR2 YFSETQ. The CDR3, as DNA: TGCGCCAGCAGCTTGGTCCGGACTACTTCTGAGACCCAGTACTTC. Its protein product is CASSLVRTTSETQYF.

The V and J genes are TRBV2 and TRBJ2-4, with a tentative D call TRBD1 (5 bases). The V and J ends lost 7 bases and 0 bases respectively, with 13 bases between them. The germline V gene encodes CDR1 SNHLY and CDR2 FYNNEI. The CDR3 extends over 15 amino acids. The CDR3 here is CASIADSLAKNIQYF. CDR3 in DNA: TGTGCCAGCATCGCTGACAGCCTAGCCAAAAACATTCAGTACTTC.

V and J are TRBV30 and TRBJ1-6, with a possible D match to TRBD1 (5 bases). The CDR3 totals 14 residues. V shed 4 bases and J shed 6 bases, with 13 bases lying between them. Germline V CDR1 and CDR2: GTSNPN, SVGIG (reference sequence). CDR3 in amino acids: CAWTGSGINSPLHF. In DNA form, the CDR3 reads TGTGCCTGGACTGGATCAGGGATTAATTCACCCCTCCACTTT.

The chain combines TRBV2 with TRBJ2-7; D remains unclear. Germline loops: CDR1 SNHLY, CDR2 FYNNEI. V was clipped by 3 bases and J by 2 bases, with 8 bases between them. The CDR3 spans 13 residues. In DNA, the CDR3 is TGTGCCAGCAGTGAGACGGTCGCCTACGAGCAGTACTTC. Translation gives CASSETVAYEQYF. Looking up the rest from reference TRBV2 and TRBJ2-7 gives the full variable domain: EPEVTQTPSHQVTQMGQEVILRCVPISNHLYFYWYRQILGQKVEFLVSFYNNEISEKSEIFDDQFSVERPDGSNFTLKIRSTKLEDSAMYFCASSETVAYEQYFGPGTRLTVT.

The chain couples TRBV18 to TRBJ2-6, with 8 bases lining up with TRBD1. This CDR3 contains 16 residues. Unmatched junction bases numbered 3, after V lost 2 bases and J lost 3 bases. Germline lookup yields CDR1 KGHSH and CDR2 LQKENI. Written as DNA, the CDR3 is TGTGCCAGCTCACCATCGGACAGGGTTGGGGCCAACGTCCTGACTTTC. It is translated as CASSPSDRVGANVLTF.

The chain couples TRBV18 to TRBJ2-1, with D possibly being TRBD2 (6 bases). Germline loops: CDR1 KGHSH, CDR2 LQKENI. Trimming took off 3 bases at V and 8 bases at J, with 14 bases between the two ends. The CDR3 is 14 amino acids. CDR3 DNA sequence: TGTGCCAGCTCACCCGGGACTCTGGGGCATGAGCAGTTCTTC. This translates into CASSPGTLGHEQFF.

The CDR3 DNA reads as TGTGCCAGCTCACCAGGCCGACAGGCGCGGGAGCAGTACTTC. Protein: CASSPGRQAREQYF. The genes are TRBV18 and TRBJ2-7; D might be TRBD1 (6 bases). Trimming shortened V by 2 bases and J by 7 bases, and 15 bases separated the two germline ends. Germline values: CDR1 KGHSH, CDR2 LQKENI. CDR3 length: 14 residues.

The chain employs TRBV5-1 and TRBJ2-1, with D tentatively TRBD2 (6 bases). V was pared by 4 bases and J by 9 bases, with 11 bases between. The CDR3 covers 12 residues. Germline-derived CDR1 and CDR2 are SGHRS and YFSETQ. As DNA, the CDR3 is TGCGCCAGCAGCACTAGCAATGCTGAGCAGTTCTTC. This gives the protein CASSTSNAEQFF. The entire variable domain, with the rest obtained from reference TRBV5-1 and TRBJ2-1, is as follows: KAGVTQTPRYLIKTRGQQVTLSCSPISGHRSVSWYQQTPGQGLQFLFEYFSETQRNKGNFPGRFSGRQFSNSRSEMNVSTLELGDSALYLCASSTSNAEQFFGPGTRLTVL.

This clone is a singleton in its sample. The CDR3 protein is CASSLGAWGGANVLTF. The CDR3 DNA reads TGTGCCAGCAGCTTAGGCGCTTGGGGTGGGGCCAACGTCCTGACTTTC. The chain recombines TRBV5-5 with TRBJ2-6; no firm D call. Looked up from germline, CDR1 is SGHKS and CDR2 is YYEKEE (reference sequence). The CDR3 is made up of 16 amino acids. V was cut by 2 bases and J by 3 bases, with 12 bases left in between.

This sequence joins TRBV25-1 and TRBJ2-5; 7 bases line up with TRBD2. The germline V gene encodes CDR1 MGHDK and CDR2 SYGVNS. Trimming cost V 8 bases and J 2 bases; bases outside gene matches: 5. CDR3 length equals 13 residues. The CDR3, as DNA: TGTGCCAGCGGGGCTAGCGGACAAGAGACCCAGTACTTC. It specifies CASGASGQETQYF.

CDR3: CASGQGTGIRNEQFF. In nucleotides, the CDR3 is TGTGCTAGTGGTCAAGGGACAGGGATACGCAATGAGCAGTTCTTC. The chain couples TRBV12-5 to TRBJ2-1; 9 nucleotides agree with TRBD1. Trimming at V came to 5 bases and at J to 6 bases, leaving 8 bases not matched to a gene. Per the germline V gene, CDR1 is LGHNT and CDR2 is FRNRAP. The CDR3 is made up of 15 amino acids.

The chain uses TRBV6-5 and TRBJ1-4, with 10 bases fitting TRBD1. This CDR3 comprises 14 residues. Trimming cost V 6 bases and J 10 bases; bases outside gene matches: 8. CDR1 MNHEY and CDR2 SVGAGI come from the germline V gene. The chain's CDR3 is CASRGGTGAGKLFF. CDR3 DNA: TGTGCCAGCAGGGGCGGGACAGGGGCTGGAAAACTGTTTTTT.

The rearrangement joins TRBV9 to TRBJ2-1, with TRBD2 matching 11 bases. From germline, CDR1 is SGDLS and CDR2 YYNGEE. This CDR3 comprises 14 residues. V gave up 3 bases and J gave up 7 bases; unmatched junction bases: 3. The CDR3 loop is CASSGLAGLNEQFF. The CDR3 region has the DNA TGTGCCAGCAGCGGACTAGCGGGGCTTAATGAGCAGTTCTTC.

This clone was seen a few times. This chain joins TRBV11-3 and TRBJ1-1; possible D gene TRBD1, 6 bases. The germline gives CDR1 SGHNT, CDR2 YENEEA. V lost 3 bases and J lost 5, with 10 bases in between. The CDR3 extends over 13 amino acids. In DNA form, the CDR3 reads TGTGCCAGCAGCTTCAGGGGCCGGACTGAAGCTTTCTTT. This codes for CASSFRGRTEAFF.

This chain links TRBV12-3 or TRBV12-4 with TRBJ2-7; D remains ambiguous. Trimming pared 5 bases from V and 3 bases from J, leaving 11 bases between. The CDR3 totals 13 residues. This CDR3 reads CASSKDGHYEQYF. DNA of the CDR3: TGTGCCAGCAGTAAGGACGGGCACTACGAGCAGTACTTC.

The chain couples TRBV6-1 to TRBJ2-3; TRBD2 is a possible D gene (6 bases). The CDR3 contains 14 residues. Germline V lookup: CDR1 MNHNS, CDR2 SASEGT. Trimming cost V 6 bases and J 2 bases, with 12 bases left between them. CDR3 amino acids: CASRRDLATDTQYF. The CDR3 DNA reads as TGTGCCAGCAGGAGGGACTTGGCCACAGATACGCAGTATTTT.